This T cell receptor beta chain came from a study of T cells in Graves' hyperthyroidism and ophthalmopathy (dated by TCRdb to between 2018 and 2020). Regarding the research as a whole: TCR V-J signatures able to tell the groups apart were searched for in a discovery cohort of 100 patients, of whom 43 had Graves' ophthalmopathy and about 60 had stable Graves' hyperthyroidism. The study also compared thyroid tissue and blood T-cell repertoires from 5 to 7 Graves' hyperthyroidism patients. According to the paper, TCR Vbeta CDR3 sequencing was carried out on some 130 peripheral blood samples, which came from fewer than 50 ophthalmopathy, around 74 hyperthyroidism and about 17 progressor patients. Prospective prediction of ophthalmopathy was tested in an independent validation cohort of 18 to 20 hyperthyroidism patients and 17 patients who later progressed to ophthalmopathy. For training and testing, the 100 or so patients in the discovery cohort were randomly divided in a 7:3 ratio. After sampling, hyperthyroidism patients received methimazole starting at 30 mg daily, and ophthalmopathy patients received high-dose intravenous methylprednisolone. Study-wide conclusions, independent of this receptor: Blood samples also contained most of the expanded thyroid clonotypes (frequency above 0.001), which suggests that blood repertoires may reflect thyroid immune responses. During validation, the model predicted progression to ophthalmopathy a median of approximately 6 months ahead of onset, with more than 55% sensitivity and less than 85% specificity. Ophthalmopathy was separated from stable hyperthyroidism by a 13 V-J signature model, with roughly 88% sensitivity and 81% to 82% specificity obtained in cross-validation and 80%/75% obtained in testing. No statistical method was used to set the sample size in advance, and investigators knew the group allocation.

Amplification of TCR beta CDR3 regions was carried out from RNA transcripts. For the first round of RT-PCR on the TCR CDR3, the HTBI primer set was used together with the Qiagen OneStep RT-PCR kit. Libraries were constructed in a second round of multiplex PCR, after which size selection and purification were carried out. Paired-end sequencing of the libraries was performed with 100 bp reads on an Illumina HiSeq2000. Concerning the study's data processing: SOAPnuke was used to process the raw data, with reads discarded if the reads contained adapters or uncalled bases, had a mean Phred below 15, or lacked an exact constant-primer or identifier match. High-quality paired reads were merged using COPE v1.2.5, and each unique nucleotide sequence was defined as a clonotype. Clonotypes were aligned to IMGT TRBV, TRBD and TRBJ reference segments using MiTCR v1.1. The analysis was restricted to V-J combinations with a frequency above 0.0001, which together covered over 99% of the repertoires. A TCS score was defined as the ratio between F50 (clonal expansion) and ExV (chaos), using BLOSUM62-based TCRdist between CDR3 peptides within each V-J. Welch's t-statistics and random forest reduced roughly 530 V-J features to about 13, which were used in a naive Bayes classifier (R e1071). The similarity between thyroid and blood repertoires was quantified using the Morisita-Horn index. TCRdb reran the public reads through fastp at Q25 and MiXCR, keeping productive beta chains. Every entry covers one CDR3 protein and lists the most common genes and DNA from its rows. It is TCRdb's table, rather than the study itself, that gives the V and J calls and clone size. A total of more than 500,000 distinct CDR3 sequences appear in this sample, around 50% of them only once. The ten largest clones represent about two fifths of the sample.

Exclusion was applied to patients with uncontrolled infections, other autoimmune diseases, pregnancy or lactation. Diagnoses were based on clinical symptoms, serum thyroxine and TRAb, thyroid ultrasound and orbital computed tomography. Trizol reagent was used to extract total RNA, and RNA quality was then checked on an Agilent 2100 Bioanalyzer. Remarks on this clonotype: Its antigen target is currently unknown. No base-level quality is on record; no much larger clone is a single base apart.

The germline V gene specifies SGHAT as CDR1 and FQNNGV as CDR2. Unmatched junction bases come to 10, with V trimmed by 2 bases and J by 0 bases. The CDR3 starts with the cysteine, ends with the phenylalanine, and has 17 residues. Just CDR3 DNA is preserved here, 51 bases in frame from base 1. The sequencing sample was made of peripheral blood or thyroid tissue (not recorded which). This sequence uses TRBV11-2 and TRBJ2-7; 7 central nucleotides agree with TRBD1. The source of this sequence is an adult woman with Graves' disease, either hyperthyroidism or ophthalmopathy (not recorded which). The CDR3: CASSLFPDRAPSYEQYF. The bases read TGTGCCAGCAGCTTATTCCCTGACAGGGCCCCCTCCTACGAGCAGTACTTC.